This T cell receptor (beta chain) is from a study of blood T cell repertoires in COVID-19. The CDR3 runs to 17 residues. V lost 3 bases and J 2 bases, leaving 19 bases between the germline ends. CDR1 and CDR2 (germline): SGHTA, FQGNSA. Here immunoSEQ multiplex PCR was the method, and the copy in TCRdb shows in-frame clones only, minus some. The sample shows more than 150,000 clones, roughly 80% of them seen only once. The chain combines TRBV7-2 with TRBJ1-2, with D possibly being TRBD1 (6 bases). The source of this sequence is a young woman with acute or convalescent COVID-19. The sequenced material came from peripheral blood. The CDR3 DNA follows: TGTGCCAGCAGCTTCCTCGGACAGTTGAGTCCCAACTATGGCTACACCTTC. Its protein is CASSFLGQLSPNYGYTF.